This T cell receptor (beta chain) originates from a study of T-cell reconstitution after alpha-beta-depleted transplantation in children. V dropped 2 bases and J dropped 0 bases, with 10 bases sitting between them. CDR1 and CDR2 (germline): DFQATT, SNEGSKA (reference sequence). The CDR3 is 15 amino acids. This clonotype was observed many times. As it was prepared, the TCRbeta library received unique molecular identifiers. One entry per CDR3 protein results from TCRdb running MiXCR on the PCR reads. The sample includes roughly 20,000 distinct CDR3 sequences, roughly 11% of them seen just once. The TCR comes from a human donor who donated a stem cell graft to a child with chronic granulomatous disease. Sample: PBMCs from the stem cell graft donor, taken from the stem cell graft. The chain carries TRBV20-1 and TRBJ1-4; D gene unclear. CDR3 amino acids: CSARPHKATNEKLFF. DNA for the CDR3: TGCAGTGCTAGACCCCATAAAGCAACTAATGAAAAACTGTTTTTT.